A single sample gave rise to the 25 T cell receptor beta chains below, sequenced in a study of shared clonotypes between healthy human individuals. TCRdb's copy holds only in-frame clones and misses some; the assay was immunoSEQ multiplex PCR. The sample contains over a million clones, roughly 96% of which appear only once. Source material: naive CD4+ T cells sorted from blood. Subset defined: CD45RA+ positively selected. The receptors originated from a man aged 25 to 40 in good health.

The J gene is TRBJ1-4, the V gene TRBV30, with 7 nucleotides matching TRBD1. Germline CDR1 reads GTSNPN; CDR2 reads SVGIG (reference sequence). The CDR3 loop spans 12 amino acids. J lost 8 bases, V lost 2 bases, and 2 bases had no gene match. The CDR3 here is CAWSPGGEKLFF. CDR3 DNA sequence: TGTGCCTGGAGTCCAGGGGGGGAAAAACTGTTTTTT.

The genes are TRBV5-1 and TRBJ2-3, with D perhaps matching TRBD2 (6 bases). In germline, CDR1 is SGHRS, CDR2 YFSETQ. CDR3 size: 15 residues. V was pared by 1 base and J by 0 bases, with 9 bases between. CDR3 in amino acids: CASSLPGLSTDTQYF. In DNA, the CDR3 is TGCGCCAGCAGCTTGCCGGGACTTAGCACAGATACGCAGTATTTT.

V and J are TRBV28 and TRBJ2-1; TRBD2 agrees at 13 bases. The germline CDR1 and CDR2 sequences are MDHEN and SYDVKM. This CDR3 has 18 amino acids. Unmatched junction bases numbered 8, after V lost 6 bases and J lost 0 bases. The CDR3 loop is CASRGGTSGTLSYNEQFF. DNA for the CDR3: TGTGCCAGCAGGGGCGGGACTAGCGGGACCCTCTCCTACAATGAGCAGTTCTTC.

Only one count was recorded for this clone. J is TRBJ2-2 and V is TRBV7-2; TRBD1 aligns across 7 bases. The CDR3 loop spans 18 amino acids. J gave up 0 bases and V 3 bases, and 10 bases lay outside the gene matches. CDR1 is SGHTA and CDR2 is FQGNSA in the germline V gene. CDR3 region: CASSFRTGQPANTGELFF. Written as DNA, the CDR3 is TGTGCCAGCAGCTTTCGCACGGGACAGCCTGCGAACACCGGGGAGCTGTTTTTT.

The chain uses TRBV6-5 and TRBJ1-5; D might be TRBD1 (5 bases). The CDR3 contains 16 residues. The V gene lost 2 bases and the J gene lost 1 base, with 12 bases spanning the gap. Per germline, CDR1 MNHEY and CDR2 SVGAGI. CDR3 bases: TGTGCCAGCAGTTACACCAGGGTTGGGAGCAATCAGCCCCAGCATTTT. Translation: CASSYTRVGSNQPQHF.

The V and J genes are TRBV15 and TRBJ2-1; a weak D match, TRBD2 (6 bases). Germline V gene lookup returns CDR1 LNHNV and CDR2 YYDKDF (reference sequence). There are 17 residues in the CDR3. V gave up 2 bases and J gave up 10 bases, with 24 bases separating them. The CDR3 DNA is TGTGCCACCAGCAGAATCTTGCTCCGGGCGGGGCTTGGGGAGCAGTTCTTC. This translates into CATSRILLRAGLGEQFF.

V and J are TRBV28 and TRBJ1-2; TRBD1 is a possible D gene (5 bases). The CDR3 contains 17 residues. V was cut by 6 bases and J by 6 bases, with 26 bases left in between. CDR1 is MDHEN and CDR2 is SYDVKM in the germline V gene. CDR3 DNA sequence: TGTGCCAGCAGACGAACTACTGGGACCGCGGGTCGGGATGGCTACACCTTC. Translated: CASRRTTGTAGRDGYTF.

The V gene is TRBV27, the J gene TRBJ1-2, with 8 bases lining up with TRBD1. The CDR3 sequence is 15 residues long. Germline CDR1 reads MNHEY; CDR2 reads SMNVEV (reference sequence). V trimming: 5 bases; J trimming: 3 bases; junction bases outside the gene matches: 8. DNA of the CDR3: TGTGCCAGCAGTACCCCCGGGACAGGAGACTATGGCTACACCTTC. Translating it yields CASSTPGTGDYGYTF.

The V gene is TRBV10-3, the J gene TRBJ2-7, with a possible D match to TRBD2 (5 bases). Germline values: CDR1 ENHRY, CDR2 SYGVKD. Trimming shortened V by 3 bases and J by 0 bases, and 6 bases separated the two germline ends. The CDR3 is 13 amino acids. CDR3 residues: CAISEGSSYEQYF. CDR3 DNA: TGTGCCATCAGTGAAGGGAGCTCCTACGAGCAGTACTTC.

The J gene is TRBJ1-1, the V gene TRBV5-5; D not resolved. Per germline, CDR1 SGHKS and CDR2 YYEKEE (reference sequence). The CDR3 is 14 amino acids. V shed 1 base and J shed 1 base, with 8 bases lying between them. CDR3 nucleotides: TGTGCCAGCAGCTTGAGGGCGGAGAACACTGAAGCTTTCTTT. Encoded protein: CASSLRAENTEAFF.

The chain recombines TRBV10-3 with TRBJ2-2, with D perhaps TRBD2 (6 bases). The germline V and J ends were trimmed by 0 bases and 7 bases, with 18 bases remaining between them. In germline, CDR1 is ENHRY, CDR2 SYGVKD. This CDR3 comprises 17 residues. The CDR3 nucleotides read TGTGCCATCAGTGAGTCAAGGCGGGGTAGTGTGCTCGGGGAGCTGTTTTTT. Its translation is CAISESRRGSVLGELFF.

The J gene is TRBJ1-1, the V gene TRBV18, with no clear D. CDR3 length: 12 amino acids. V was clipped by 2 bases and J by 4 bases, with 5 bases between them. Germline CDR1 KGHSH, CDR2 LQKENI. CDR3 coding DNA: TGTGCCAGCTCACCAACGGGCACTGAAGCTTTCTTT. Translated, it gives CASSPTGTEAFF.

The V gene is TRBV2, the J gene TRBJ2-7; TRBD2 matches 8 bases. The V and J ends lost 4 bases and 4 bases, in that order; junction bases with no gene match: 3. CDR1 is SNHLY, CDR2 FYNNEI, per germline. This CDR3 has 13 residues. CDR3 sequence reads: CASSVSGRYEQYF. The CDR3 DNA reads as TGTGCCAGCAGTGTCAGCGGGAGATACGAGCAGTACTTC.

The CDR3 nucleotides read TGTGCCAGCAGACAAAGAGGTCCGGACAGGGGGAGCAATCAGCCCCAGCATTTT. It specifies CASRQRGPDRGSNQPQHF. The rearrangement links TRBV28 to TRBJ1-5; 10 nucleotides agree with TRBD1. With V trimmed by 6 bases and J by 1 base, 12 bases remained unmatched. Germline loops: CDR1 MDHEN, CDR2 SYDVKM. This CDR3 is 18 amino acids long.

The chain couples TRBV18 to TRBJ2-3, with TRBD1 matching over 7 bases. J gave up 6 bases and V 3 bases, and 3 bases lay outside the gene matches. Germline CDR1 is KGHSH and CDR2 is LQKENI. The CDR3 covers 13 residues. CDR3 residues: CASSPTGVDTQYF. For the CDR3, the DNA is TGTGCCAGCTCACCTACAGGGGTGGATACGCAGTATTTT.

The CDR3 bases are TGTGCCAGCAGGCAAGCGGAGGAAGCTTTCTTT. Translation gives CASRQAEEAFF. The chain employs TRBV2 and TRBJ1-1; D is uncertain. Germline assignment: CDR1 SNHLY and CDR2 FYNNEI. The length of the CDR3 is 11 residues. The V gene lost 6 bases and the J gene lost 8 bases, with 10 bases spanning the gap.

The table lists this clone with a count of one. The genes are TRBV5-6 and TRBJ2-7; 9 nucleotides line up with TRBD2. This CDR3 is 15 amino acids long. The V gene end was trimmed by 0 bases and the J gene end by 7 bases; junction bases not matched to a gene: 8. Germline CDR1 reads SGHDT; CDR2 reads YYEEEE. The CDR3 reads CASSLGLAGLWEQYF. In DNA, the CDR3 is TGTGCCAGCAGCTTGGGCCTAGCGGGACTTTGGGAGCAGTACTTC.

This chain connects TRBV27 to TRBJ2-6; the D call may be TRBD1 or TRBD2 (5 bases each). Germline-derived CDR1 and CDR2 are MNHEY and SMNVEV (reference sequence). The CDR3 length is 17 residues. V was cut by 11 bases and J by 4 bases, with 24 bases left in between. The CDR3 protein is CAPGGPQGQLGANVLTF. The CDR3 DNA follows: TGTGCCCCTGGGGGACCACAAGGTCAGTTAGGGGCCAACGTCCTGACTTTC.

The rearrangement uses TRBV5-6 and TRBJ2-1, with 9 bases aligning to TRBD1. The CDR3 is 15 amino acids. Losses at the gene ends were 4 bases for V and 6 bases for J; bases not matched to a gene: 8. The germline CDR1 and CDR2 sequences are SGHDT and YYEEEE. DNA for the CDR3: TGTGCCAGCAGCCTAACGGGACAGGGAGTCAATGAGCAGTTCTTC. It codes for CASSLTGQGVNEQFF.

The chain recombines TRBV5-6 with TRBJ2-3; TRBD2 might be the D (5 bases). The CDR3 is made up of 16 amino acids. The V end was cut by 2 bases, the J end by 2 bases, with 15 bases between. Germline assignment: CDR1 SGHDT and CDR2 YYEEEE. The CDR3 sequence is CASSLTSLGITDTQYF. The CDR3 DNA follows: TGTGCCAGCAGCTTAACTAGTCTAGGAATCACAGATACGCAGTATTTT.

The chain uses TRBV9 and TRBJ2-1; TRBD1 agrees at 7 bases. Trimming removed 0 bases from V and 9 bases from J; junction bases left unmatched: 9. The CDR3 has 15 amino acids. Per the germline V gene, CDR1 is SGDLS and CDR2 is YYNGEE. CDR3 amino acids: CASSVVGQSYSEQFF. The CDR3 bases are TGTGCCAGCAGCGTAGTGGGACAGTCGTATAGTGAGCAGTTCTTC.

Comment on this clone: Other DNA sequences in this sample translate to the same CDR3. The chain links TRBV28 to TRBJ2-7; tentative D call: TRBD2 (6 bases). Per germline, CDR1 MDHEN and CDR2 SYDVKM. The germline V and J ends were trimmed by 6 bases and 0 bases, with 12 bases remaining between them. This CDR3 is built from 14 residues. CDR3 coding DNA: TGTGCCAGCAGCTCGAGCGGGTTCTCCTACGAGCAGTACTTC. Its translation: CASSSSGFSYEQYF.

This clone was detected only once. The CDR3 sequence: CASSVPTSGRHEQYF. CDR3 coding DNA: TGCGCCAGCAGCGTTCCGACTAGCGGGAGACACGAGCAGTACTTC. This chain joins TRBV5-1 and TRBJ2-7; 12 bases are shared with TRBD2. There are 15 residues in the CDR3. The J segment lost 5 bases and the V segment lost 4 bases, leaving 7 bases of the junction unmatched. Germline assignment: CDR1 SGHRS and CDR2 YFSETQ.

The V and J genes are TRBV6-5 and TRBJ2-2; D is possibly TRBD1 or TRBD2 (6 bases each). Germline V gives CDR1 MNHEY, CDR2 SVGAGI. The V end lost 3 bases, the J end lost 7 bases, and 18 bases lay between the germline ends. This CDR3 is built from 16 residues. CDR3 bases: TGTGCCAGCAGTTATTTTCCCGCACAGGGAGGCGGGGAGCTGTTTTTT. It translates to CASSYFPAQGGGELFF.

This clone appeared a single time. The same CDR3 arises from other DNA sequences in this sample as well. This chain links TRBV5-1 with TRBJ2-7; D possibly corresponds to TRBD2 (6 bases). The V gene's germline CDR1 is SGHRS and CDR2 YFSETQ. There are 15 residues in the CDR3. Trimming shortened V by 0 bases and J by 0 bases, and 10 bases separated the two germline ends. DNA of the CDR3: TGCGCCAGCAGCTTGGTAGCGGCCAGCTCCTACGAGCAGTACTTC. Protein: CASSLVAASSYEQYF.